This paragraph reports one T cell receptor beta chain. TCRdb's table, derived via immunoSEQ multiplex PCR, lists solely in-frame clones and lacks some. The sample contains under 200,000 clones, approximately 84% of which appear only once. The source of the sample is a study of blood T cell repertoires in COVID-19. Across the study: T cells, B-cell-depleted T cells, or PBMCs provided the cDNA or gDNA that served as material.

Germline V gene lookup returns CDR1 MDHEN and CDR2 SYDVKM. V was shortened by 9 bases and J by 5 bases, with 16 bases between the two germline ends. This CDR3 spans 14 amino acids. The sequenced sample consisted of peripheral blood. The sequence was obtained from a human donor with acute or convalescent COVID-19. The donor label of this sample is uncertain. This chain links TRBV28 with TRBJ1-4; D call uncertain. In nucleotides, the CDR3 is TGTGCCAGTAGCCTACCAATTGGCAATGAAAAACTGTTTTTT. Translated: CASSLPIGNEKLFF.